The rows below give T cell receptor beta chains drawn from one sample of a study of blood T cell repertoires in COVID-19. TCRdb keeps only in-frame clones here, not all; method: immunoSEQ multiplex PCR. The profile covers about 370,000 clones, with about 89% appearing a single time and more than 9% taken by the ten largest. The sequencing sample was made of peripheral blood. The receptors derive from a woman in her 30s with COVID-19, enrolled during active disease. CDR3s include the opening cysteine and the closing phenylalanine or tryptophan. A D gene is named only where the DNA matches it firmly. Size tells how often a clone was seen (once, few, many) or the class of an expanded clone, and some rows leave it out.

clone size: .
V gene: TRBV29-1
J gene: TRBJ1-2
D gene: TRBD1
CDR3 protein: CSAERQGAGGYTF
CDR3 DNA: TGCAGCGCGGAAAGGCAGGGGGCGGGTGGCTACACCTTC

clone size: .
V gene: TRBV19
J gene: TRBJ2-7
D gene: TRBD2
CDR3 protein: CASSIDRTSGSFDEQYF
CDR3 DNA: TGTGCCAGTAGTATAGATCGGACTAGCGGGAGTTTCGACGAGCAGTACTTC

clone size: once
V gene: TRBV18
J gene: TRBJ1-1
D gene: .
CDR3 protein: CASSPPSAGSSTEAFF
CDR3 DNA: TGTGCCAGCTCACCACCTTCTGCAGGGTCAAGCACTGAAGCTTTCTTT

clone size: .
V gene: TRBV24-1
J gene: TRBJ2-3
D gene: TRBD2
CDR3 protein: CATSDLGLAGDKDTQYF
CDR3 DNA: TGTGCCACCAGTGACCTGGGACTAGCGGGAGATAAAGATACGCAGTATTTT

clone size: .
V gene: TRBV27
J gene: TRBJ2-7
D gene: .
CDR3 protein: CASSFGQGTYEQYF
CDR3 DNA: TGTGCCAGCAGTTTTGGGCAGGGCACCTACGAGCAGTACTTC

clone size: .
V gene: TRBV5-1
J gene: TRBJ1-5
D gene: TRBD1
CDR3 protein: CASSPQGPGQPQHF
CDR3 DNA: TGCGCCAGCAGCCCACAGGGGCCCGGGCAGCCCCAGCATTTT

clone size: .
V gene: TRBV5-1
J gene: TRBJ2-5
D gene: .
CDR3 protein: CASSLGARETQYF
CDR3 DNA: TGCGCCAGCAGCTTGGGGGCACGGGAGACCCAGTACTTC

clone size: .
V gene: TRBV10-3
J gene: TRBJ2-5
D gene: TRBD2
CDR3 protein: CAISEGSSGIEETQYF
CDR3 DNA: TGTGCCATCAGTGAAGGTTCTAGCGGGATTGAAGAGACCCAGTACTTC

clone size: .
V gene: TRBV28
J gene: TRBJ1-4
D gene: .
CDR3 protein: CASSPLHEKLFF
CDR3 DNA: TGTGCCAGCAGCCCCCTCCATGAAAAACTGTTTTTT

clone size: .
V gene: TRBV6-4
J gene: TRBJ1-1
D gene: .
CDR3 protein: CASRKEGLVSTEAFF
CDR3 DNA: TGTGCCAGCAGGAAGGAGGGACTGGTCAGCACTGAAGCTTTCTTT

clone size: once
V gene: TRBV29-1
J gene: TRBJ2-7
D gene: TRBD1
CDR3 protein: CSAGQGYREQYF
CDR3 DNA: TGCAGCGCTGGACAGGGTTATCGCGAGCAGTACTTC

clone size: .
V gene: TRBV2
J gene: TRBJ1-3
D gene: TRBD1
CDR3 protein: CASSIPTGWRGSSGNTIYF
CDR3 DNA: TGTGCCAGCAGTATCCCGACAGGGTGGAGAGGAAGCTCTGGAAACACCATATATTTT

clone size: .
V gene: TRBV7-8
J gene: TRBJ1-2
D gene: .
CDR3 protein: CASSTDRMGAYGYTF
CDR3 DNA: TGTGCCAGCAGCACGGACCGGATGGGAGCCTATGGCTACACCTTC

clone size: .
V gene: TRBV7-2
J gene: TRBJ1-3
D gene: .
CDR3 protein: CASSPAGFQGNTIYF
CDR3 DNA: TGTGCCAGCAGCCCGGCGGGCTTCCAGGGAAACACCATATATTTT

clone size: .
V gene: TRBV6-5
J gene: TRBJ2-7
D gene: .
CDR3 protein: CASSSSQTRIDEQYF
CDR3 DNA: TGTGCCAGCAGTTCTTCCCAGACTAGAATCGACGAGCAGTACTTC

clone size: .
V gene: TRBV7-8
J gene: TRBJ2-2
D gene: .
CDR3 protein: CASSLVDTGELFF
CDR3 DNA: TGTGCCAGCAGCTTAGTCGACACCGGGGAGCTGTTTTTT

clone size: .
V gene: TRBV5-1
J gene: TRBJ2-5
D gene: TRBD2
CDR3 protein: CASSTGLAEYQETQYF
CDR3 DNA: TGCGCCAGCAGCACGGGACTAGCGGAGTACCAAGAGACCCAGTACTTC

clone size: .
V gene: TRBV19
J gene: TRBJ1-5
D gene: TRBD1
CDR3 protein: CASSKQGAHNQPQHF
CDR3 DNA: TGTGCCAGTAGTAAACAGGGGGCGCATAATCAGCCCCAGCATTTT

clone size: once
V gene: TRBV6-5
J gene: TRBJ2-5
D gene: TRBD1
CDR3 protein: CASSSLRTGEETQYF
CDR3 DNA: TGTGCCAGCAGTTCCCTACGGACAGGGGAAGAGACCCAGTACTTC

clone size: .
V gene: TRBV29-1
J gene: TRBJ1-1
D gene: .
CDR3 protein: CSVEAQRNTEAFF
CDR3 DNA: TGCAGCGTTGAAGCGCAGCGGAACACTGAAGCTTTCTTT

clone size: .
V gene: TRBV3-1/TRBV3-2
J gene: TRBJ2-3
D gene: TRBD2
CDR3 protein: CASSQTGTSSTDTQYF
CDR3 DNA: TGTGCCAGCAGCCAAACCGGGACTAGCAGCACAGATACGCAGTATTTT

clone size: few
V gene: TRBV4-2
J gene: TRBJ1-2
D gene: .
CDR3 protein: CASSQDLTGTTRSGYTF
CDR3 DNA: TGTGCCAGCAGCCAAGATCTGACCGGGACTACGAGGAGTGGCTACACCTTC

clone size: .
V gene: TRBV28
J gene: TRBJ2-3
D gene: TRBD2
CDR3 protein: CASSLGRRESTDTQYF
CDR3 DNA: TGTGCCAGCAGTTTAGGTCGGCGGGAGTCCACAGATACGCAGTATTTT

clone size: .
V gene: TRBV7-8
J gene: TRBJ2-1
D gene: .
CDR3 protein: CASSPGTPLSSYNEQFF
CDR3 DNA: TGTGCCAGCAGCCCTGGGACTCCACTAAGCTCCTACAATGAGCAGTTCTTC

clone size: .
V gene: TRBV19
J gene: TRBJ2-1
D gene: TRBD2
CDR3 protein: CASTSRTSGSMNEQFF
CDR3 DNA: TGTGCCAGTACCTCACGGACTAGCGGGAGTATGAATGAGCAGTTCTTC

clone size: .
V gene: TRBV11-2
J gene: TRBJ2-7
D gene: .
CDR3 protein: CASSLIYEQYF
CDR3 DNA: TGTGCCAGCAGCTTAATATACGAGCAGTACTTC

clone size: .
V gene: TRBV2
J gene: TRBJ2-7
D gene: .
CDR3 protein: CASSDSQGYEQYF
CDR3 DNA: TGTGCCAGCAGTGACTCTCAGGGTTACGAGCAGTACTTC

clone size: .
V gene: TRBV5-6
J gene: TRBJ2-7
D gene: .
CDR3 protein: CASTPDSSYEQYF
CDR3 DNA: TGTGCCAGCACCCCGGACAGTTCCTACGAGCAGTACTTC

clone size: .
V gene: TRBV5-1
J gene: TRBJ2-3
D gene: TRBD2
CDR3 protein: CASSRGLAGADTQYF
CDR3 DNA: TGCGCCAGCAGCCGCGGACTAGCGGGAGCAGATACGCAGTATTTT

clone size: .
V gene: TRBV6-2/TRBV6-3
J gene: TRBJ2-3
D gene: .
CDR3 protein: CASSPRRADTQYF
CDR3 DNA: TGTGCCAGCAGTCCCCGGCGGGCAGATACGCAGTATTTT

clone size: few
V gene: TRBV15
J gene: TRBJ1-6
D gene: .
CDR3 protein: CATSRDPQGVSPLHF
CDR3 DNA: TGTGCCACCAGCAGAGACCCACAGGGAGTTTCACCCCTCCACTTT

clone size: .
V gene: TRBV28
J gene: TRBJ2-7
D gene: TRBD1
CDR3 protein: CASSFQQGSEQYF
CDR3 DNA: TGTGCCAGCAGTTTCCAACAGGGGAGCGAGCAGTACTTC

clone size: .
V gene: TRBV6-2/TRBV6-3
J gene: TRBJ2-1
D gene: .
CDR3 protein: CASSYGLSYNEQFF
CDR3 DNA: TGTGCCAGCAGTTACGGCTTATCCTACAATGAGCAGTTCTTC

clone size: .
V gene: TRBV10-3
J gene: TRBJ2-3
D gene: TRBD2
CDR3 protein: CAISEAVLAGERDTQYF
CDR3 DNA: TGTGCCATCAGTGAGGCCGTACTAGCGGGAGAACGAGATACGCAGTATTTT

clone size: .
V gene: TRBV7-2
J gene: TRBJ2-5
D gene: TRBD2
CDR3 protein: CASSLLAGLQETQYF
CDR3 DNA: TGTGCCAGCAGCTTGCTAGCGGGGCTCCAAGAGACCCAGTACTTC

clone size: few
V gene: TRBV6-6
J gene: TRBJ1-1
D gene: .
CDR3 protein: CASGGGAPEAFF
CDR3 DNA: TGTGCCAGCGGGGGGGGCGCCCCTGAAGCTTTCTTT

clone size: once
V gene: TRBV5-1
J gene: TRBJ1-2
D gene: TRBD1
CDR3 protein: CASSPGTGGVWGYTF
CDR3 DNA: TGCGCCAGCAGCCCCGGGACAGGGGGAGTTTGGGGCTACACCTTC

clone size: .
V gene: TRBV10-3
J gene: TRBJ2-1
D gene: .
CDR3 protein: CAVASGSLNEQFF
CDR3 DNA: TGTGCCGTCGCGAGCGGTAGTCTCAATGAGCAGTTCTTC

clone size: many
V gene: TRBV11-2
J gene: TRBJ2-1
D gene: .
CDR3 protein: CASSLSRPANEQFF
CDR3 DNA: TGTGCCAGCAGCTTATCCAGGCCTGCCAATGAGCAGTTCTTC

clone size: .
V gene: TRBV7-3
J gene: TRBJ2-7
D gene: TRBD2
CDR3 protein: CASSLTSGSYEQYF
CDR3 DNA: TGTGCCAGCAGCTTGACTAGCGGGAGCTACGAGCAGTACTTC

clone size: once
V gene: TRBV5-4
J gene: TRBJ1-2
D gene: TRBD1
CDR3 protein: CASGGTGYGYTF
CDR3 DNA: TGTGCCAGCGGTGGGACAGGCTATGGCTACACCTTC

clone size: .
V gene: TRBV5-1
J gene: TRBJ2-3
D gene: .
CDR3 protein: CASRVQGRGADTQYF
CDR3 DNA: TGCGCCAGCAGAGTCCAGGGCAGGGGGGCAGATACGCAGTATTTT

clone size: .
V gene: TRBV6-1
J gene: TRBJ1-6
D gene: .
CDR3 protein: CASSEGHIYNSPLHF
CDR3 DNA: TGTGCCAGCAGTGAAGGGCATATCTATAATTCACCCCTCCACTTT

clone size: .
V gene: TRBV5-1
J gene: TRBJ2-5
D gene: TRBD1
CDR3 protein: CASSPRTGETQYF
CDR3 DNA: TGCGCCAGCAGCCCGAGGACAGGAGAGACCCAGTACTTC

clone size: .
V gene: TRBV21-1
J gene: TRBJ2-5
D gene: .
CDR3 protein: CASSKGGLAGENLKTQYF
CDR3 DNA: TGTGCCAGCAGCAAAGGGGGTCTAGCGGGAGAGAATTTAAAGACCCAGTACTTC

clone size: .
V gene: TRBV5-1
J gene: TRBJ2-1
D gene: .
CDR3 protein: CASSFPAGAYNEQFF
CDR3 DNA: TGCGCCAGCAGCTTCCCCGCGGGGGCATACAATGAGCAGTTCTTC

clone size: .
V gene: TRBV28
J gene: TRBJ1-2
D gene: .
CDR3 protein: CASSEGGANYGYTF
CDR3 DNA: TGTGCCAGCAGTGAGGGCGGAGCTAACTATGGCTACACCTTC

clone size: few
V gene: TRBV9
J gene: TRBJ2-3
D gene: TRBD1
CDR3 protein: CASSTGGWSTDTQYF
CDR3 DNA: TGTGCCAGCAGCACAGGGGGTTGGAGCACAGATACGCAGTATTTT

clone size: once
V gene: TRBV19
J gene: TRBJ1-1
D gene: .
CDR3 protein: CASSISSGRRNTEAFF
CDR3 DNA: TGTGCCAGTAGTATATCTTCAGGGAGGAGGAACACTGAAGCTTTCTTT

clone size: few
V gene: TRBV6-1
J gene: TRBJ2-7
D gene: TRBD2
CDR3 protein: CASSETNSGRNFEQYF
CDR3 DNA: TGTGCCAGCAGTGAAACAAATAGCGGGAGAAATTTCGAGCAGTACTTC

clone size: .
V gene: TRBV27
J gene: TRBJ2-1
D gene: .
CDR3 protein: CASSPVSTAYNEQFF
CDR3 DNA: TGTGCCAGCAGTCCGGTATCGACAGCTTACAATGAGCAGTTCTTC

clone size: .
V gene: TRBV29-1
J gene: TRBJ2-7
D gene: TRBD2
CDR3 protein: CSTTSGRGNEQYF
CDR3 DNA: TGCAGCACGACTAGCGGGAGAGGGAACGAGCAGTACTTC

clone size: .
V gene: TRBV5-4
J gene: TRBJ2-2
D gene: .
CDR3 protein: CASSPGTLNTGELFF
CDR3 DNA: TGTGCCAGCAGCCCCGGGACTTTAAACACCGGGGAGCTGTTTTTT

clone size: .
V gene: TRBV6-5
J gene: TRBJ1-3
D gene: .
CDR3 protein: CASSYDMTVSGNTIYF
CDR3 DNA: TGTGCCAGCAGTTACGATATGACAGTCTCTGGAAACACCATATATTTT

clone size: few
V gene: TRBV11-1
J gene: TRBJ1-1
D gene: .
CDR3 protein: CASSLATGPNTEAFF
CDR3 DNA: TGTGCCAGCAGCTTAGCGACAGGACCGAACACTGAAGCTTTCTTT

clone size: .
V gene: TRBV7-3
J gene: TRBJ2-5
D gene: .
CDR3 protein: CASSSEGWGETQYF
CDR3 DNA: TGTGCCAGCAGCTCGGAGGGGTGGGGAGAGACCCAGTACTTC

clone size: .
V gene: TRBV28
J gene: TRBJ2-2
D gene: TRBD1
CDR3 protein: CASSSVGDRNTGELFF
CDR3 DNA: TGTGCCAGCAGTTCGGTAGGGGACAGAAACACCGGGGAGCTGTTTTTT

clone size: .
V gene: TRBV4-2
J gene: TRBJ1-2
D gene: .
CDR3 protein: CASSQNEGPNYGYTF
CDR3 DNA: TGTGCCAGCAGCCAAAACGAGGGTCCGAACTATGGCTACACCTTC

clone size: .
V gene: TRBV7-2
J gene: TRBJ2-1
D gene: .
CDR3 protein: CASSIAGYNEQFF
CDR3 DNA: TGTGCCAGCAGTATCGCAGGGTACAATGAGCAGTTCTTC

clone size: .
V gene: TRBV2
J gene: TRBJ2-2
D gene: TRBD1
CDR3 protein: CASRIGQGATGELFF
CDR3 DNA: TGTGCCAGCAGGATCGGACAGGGGGCAACCGGGGAGCTGTTTTTT